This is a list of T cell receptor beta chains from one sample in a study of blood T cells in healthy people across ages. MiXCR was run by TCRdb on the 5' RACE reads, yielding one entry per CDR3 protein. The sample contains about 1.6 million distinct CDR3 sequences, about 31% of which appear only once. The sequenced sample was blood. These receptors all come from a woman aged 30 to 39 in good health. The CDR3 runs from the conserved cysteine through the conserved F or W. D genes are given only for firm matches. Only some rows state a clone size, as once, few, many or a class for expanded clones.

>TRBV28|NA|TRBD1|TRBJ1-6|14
CASRLQGARSPLHF
TGTGCCAGCAGGCTGCAGGGGGCGCGGTCACCCCTCCACTTT
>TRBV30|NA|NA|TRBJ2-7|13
CAWSAGFLGEQYF
TGTGCCTGGAGTGCCGGATTCCTAGGCGAGCAGTACTTC
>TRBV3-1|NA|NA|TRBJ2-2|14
CASSQDGGAGELFF
TGTGCCAGCAGCCAAGATGGTGGGGCCGGGGAGCTGTTTTTT
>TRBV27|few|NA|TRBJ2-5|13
CASSTILQETQYF
TGTGCCAGCAGTACCATCCTCCAAGAGACCCAGTACTTC
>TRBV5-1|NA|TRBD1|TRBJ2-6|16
CASRPTDRVGANVLTF
TGCGCCAGCAGACCCACTGACAGGGTTGGGGCCAACGTCCTGACTTTC
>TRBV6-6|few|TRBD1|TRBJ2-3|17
CASSYRDREWSTDTQYF
TGTGCCAGCAGTTACCGGGACAGGGAATGGAGCACAGATACGCAGTATTTT
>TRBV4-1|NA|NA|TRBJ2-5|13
CASSVGRAKTQYF
TGCGCCAGCAGCGTTGGCAGGGCAAAGACCCAGTACTTC
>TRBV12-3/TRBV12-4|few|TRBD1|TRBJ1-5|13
CASSLQGAQPQHF
TGTGCCAGCAGTTTACAGGGGGCTCAGCCCCAGCATTTT
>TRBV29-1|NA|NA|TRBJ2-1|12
CSVEDAHNEQFF
TGCAGCGTTGAAGATGCCCACAATGAGCAGTTCTTC
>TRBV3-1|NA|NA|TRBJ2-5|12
CASSQQKETQYF
TGTGCCAGCAGCCAACAAAAAGAGACCCAGTACTTC
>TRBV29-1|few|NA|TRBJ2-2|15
CSVDLKSTNTGELFF
TGCAGCGTTGATCTAAAGAGCACGAACACCGGGGAGCTGTTTTTT
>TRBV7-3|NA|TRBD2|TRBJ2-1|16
CASSLTVAGDYNEQFF
TGTGCCAGCAGCTTAACAGTAGCGGGAGACTACAATGAGCAGTTCTTC
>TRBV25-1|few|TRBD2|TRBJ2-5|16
CASSARPGLGTETQYF
TGTGCCAGCAGTGCACGGCCGGGACTAGGAACGGAGACCCAGTACTTC
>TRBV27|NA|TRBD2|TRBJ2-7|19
CASSMGGPGTSGSGYEQYF
TGTGCCAGTTCCATGGGAGGGCCCGGGACTAGCGGGAGCGGGTACGAGCAGTACTTC
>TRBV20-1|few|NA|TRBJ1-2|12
CSAPDRVYGYTF
TGCAGTGCTCCCGACAGAGTCTATGGCTACACCTTC
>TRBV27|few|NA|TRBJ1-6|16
CASSLPRDGMNSPLHF
TGTGCCAGCAGTTTACCCCGGGACGGGATGAATTCACCCCTCCACTTT
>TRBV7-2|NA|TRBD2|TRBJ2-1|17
CASSPWGSGRASNEQFF
TGTGCCAGCAGCCCTTGGGGGAGCGGGAGGGCCAGTAATGAGCAGTTCTTC
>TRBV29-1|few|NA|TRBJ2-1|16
CSVDGSRDLSYDEQFF
TGCAGCGTTGACGGAAGCCGGGACCTATCGTACGATGAGCAGTTCTTC
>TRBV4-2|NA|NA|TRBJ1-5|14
CASSQDQGMKEKHF
TGTGCCAGCAGCCAAGACCAGGGGATGAAAGAAAAGCATTTT
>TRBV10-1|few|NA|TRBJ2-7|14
CASSGTARGSEQYF
TGCGCCAGCAGCGGGACCGCTAGGGGGTCCGAGCAGTACTTC
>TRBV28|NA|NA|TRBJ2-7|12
CASSFVSRGQYF
TGTGCCAGCAGTTTTGTATCTCGTGGGCAGTACTTC
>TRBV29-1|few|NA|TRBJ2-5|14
CSVEGFRDQETQYF
TGCAGCGTTGAAGGTTTCAGGGACCAAGAGACCCAGTACTTC
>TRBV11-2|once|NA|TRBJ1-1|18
CASSASPGTLGVDTEAFF
TGTGCCAGCAGCGCGTCTCCCGGGACCCTCGGAGTGGACACTGAAGCTTTCTTT
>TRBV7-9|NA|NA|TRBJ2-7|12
CASSRGGPEQYF
TGTGCCAGCAGCAGGGGGGGTCCCGAGCAGTACTTC
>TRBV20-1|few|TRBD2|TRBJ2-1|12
CSATQSGAEQFF
TGCAGTGCTACGCAAAGCGGGGCTGAGCAGTTCTTC
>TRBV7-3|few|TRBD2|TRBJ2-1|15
CASSLRLAGVHEQFF
TGTGCCAGCAGCTTACGACTAGCGGGGGTTCATGAGCAGTTCTTC